This TCR beta chain was observed in a study of T cells in Graves' hyperthyroidism and ophthalmopathy. This CDR3 has 12 amino acids. Trimming cost V 2 bases and J 7 bases; bases outside gene matches: 4. Germline-derived CDR1 and CDR2 are SQVTM and ANQGSEA. From RNA transcripts, TCR beta CDR3 regions were amplified. HTBI primers were the set used in a first-round RT-PCR of the TCR CDR3. TCRdb processed the multiplex PCR reads anew with MiXCR; each CDR3 protein has one entry. The table includes around 380,000 distinct CDR3 sequences, 13% detected once. This clonotype was seen many times. The specimen was blood. This TCR was recovered from a man aged 25-40 years with Graves' hyperthyroidism that later progressed to Graves' ophthalmopathy. The rearrangement links TRBV29-1 to TRBJ1-1, with 7 bases identical to TRBD1. The CDR3, as DNA: TGCAGCGTTGAAAAGGGACAGCATGAAGCTTTCTTT. This gives the protein CSVEKGQHEAFF.